Listed here are 24 T cell receptor beta chains from one sample, sequenced in a study of cytomegalovirus exposure and HLA in healthy donors listed by TCRdb under 2017. Libraries were constructed by the immunoSEQ multiplex PCR assay. The multiplex PCR relied on a mix of 60 forward primers for TCR Vbeta segments and 13 reverse primers for TCR Jbeta segments. Held by TCRdb, this immuneACCESS table contains in-frame sequences only and omits some clones. Under half of the omission traces to an unresolved V gene where checked; the cause of the rest is unknown. The sample table records 200,000 to 250,000 clones; approximately 90% of these occur just once. Over 0.95% of the sample is taken by the ten largest. Material: PBMCs. These receptor sequences come from a woman aged 18-35 years in good health and CMV-seronegative.

The V and J genes are TRBV5-6 and TRBJ2-3; no reliable D call. The CDR3 runs 14 residues. Germline loops: CDR1 SGHDT, CDR2 YYEEEE. V was trimmed by 5 bases and J by 2 bases, leaving 12 bases between them. The CDR3 loop reads CASSPSLNTDTQYF. CDR3 bases: TGTGCCAGCAGTCCTTCACTTAACACAGATACGCAGTATTTT. Together with reference TRBV5-6 and TRBJ2-3, the CDR3 gives the full variable domain: DAGVTQSPTHLIKTRGQQVTLRCSPKSGHDTVSWYQQALGQGPQFIFQYYEEEERQRGNFPDRFSGHQFPNYSSELNVNALLLGDSALYLCASSPSLNTDTQYFGPGTRLTVL.

The chain employs TRBV10-3 and TRBJ1-1; a weak D match, TRBD1 (5 bases). Germline CDR1 and CDR2: ENHRY and SYGVKD. This CDR3 has 12 residues. V lost 5 bases to trimming and J lost 5 bases, with 9 bases between them. The CDR3 coding sequence is TGTGCCATCAGTTTGGGGGGTACTGAAGCTTTCTTT. It is translated as CAISLGGTEAFF.

The chain has TRBV2 and TRBJ2-1; TRBD2 might be the D (5 bases). CDR1 and CDR2 (germline): SNHLY, FYNNEI. This CDR3 is 15 amino acids long. V was shortened by 8 bases and J by 3 bases, with 17 bases between the two germline ends. The CDR3: CASRNPDSLYNEQFF. CDR3 DNA sequence: TGTGCCAGCCGAAACCCGGACTCGCTCTACAATGAGCAGTTCTTC.

This chain uses TRBV6-1 with TRBJ1-6, with D possibly TRBD1 on 6 matching bases. This CDR3 region has 19 residues. The V and J ends lost 3 bases and 2 bases respectively, with 20 bases between them. The germline V gene encodes CDR1 MNHNS and CDR2 SASEGT. The CDR3 nucleotides read TGTGCCAGCAGTGATTTCGCTGGTGCAGGGGTAACCTATAATTCACCCCTCCACTTT. This sequence encodes CASSDFAGAGVTYNSPLHF.

The rearrangement joins TRBV15 to TRBJ1-6, with 10 bases that match TRBD1. CDR1 and CDR2 from the germline V gene are LNHNV and YYDKDF (reference sequence). V was clipped by 4 bases and J by 7 bases; unmatched bases: 4. This CDR3 comprises 15 residues. CDR3: CATSKDRGTNSPLHF. The CDR3 region has the DNA TGTGCCACCAGCAAGGACAGGGGGACGAATTCACCCCTCCACTTT.

This chain links TRBV7-9 with TRBJ1-2; the D gene is possibly TRBD1 (6 bases). The CDR3 has 16 residues. The ends were cut back, 6 bases at V and 1 base at J, with 18 bases in the middle. Germline loops: CDR1 SEHNR, CDR2 FQNEAQ (reference sequence). CDR3 nucleotides: TGTGCCAGCAGTAAACAAGACAGGAATAATAACTATGGCTACACCTTC. Translated: CASSKQDRNNNYGYTF.

With respect to this clone: In the same sample, other DNA sequences code for this CDR3. J is TRBJ1-5 and V is TRBV2; D unclear. There are 13 residues in the CDR3. CDR1 and CDR2 (germline): SNHLY, FYNNEI. The ends were cut back, 1 base at V and 7 bases at J, with 8 bases in the middle. DNA for the CDR3: TGTGCCAGCAGTGAAGAGGGAGGGCAGCCCCAGCATTTT. Encoded protein: CASSEEGGQPQHF.

V gene TRBV7-2 combines with J gene TRBJ2-5; D is perhaps TRBD2 (6 bases). The assigned J gene may be wrong: the sequence end matches TRBJ2-7 better. The V gene's germline CDR1 is SGHTA and CDR2 FQGNSA. There are 14 residues in the CDR3. The CDR3: CASSQGLRGYEQYF. Written as DNA, the CDR3 is TGTGCCAGCAGCCAGGGACTTCGTGGCTACGAGCAGTACTTC.

This clone was seen once. The chain carries TRBV2 and TRBJ2-5; perhaps TRBD1 as D (5 bases). There are 13 residues in the CDR3. Looked up from germline, CDR1 is SNHLY and CDR2 is FYNNEI. V was trimmed by 8 bases and J by 5 bases, leaving 15 bases between them. CDR3 in DNA: TGTGCCAGCTCTCAGGGTAGGACGGAGACCCAGTACTTC. This codes for CASSQGRTETQYF.

The J gene is TRBJ1-2, the V gene TRBV30; TRBD1 matches 7 bases. The CDR3 has 13 amino acids. V lost 0 bases and J lost 4; bases outside the gene matches: 2. In germline, CDR1 is GTSNPN, CDR2 SVGIG (reference sequence). The CDR3 DNA follows: TGTGCCTGGAGTGTATGGACAGGCTATGGCTACACCTTC. Amino acid sequence: CAWSVWTGYGYTF.

The rearrangement joins TRBV11-2 to TRBJ1-2, with D uncertain. V was trimmed by 0 bases and J by 4 bases, leaving 12 bases between them. The CDR3 is made up of 15 amino acids. Germline V gene sequence: CDR1 SGHAT, CDR2 FQNNGV. The CDR3 sequence is CASSLDRTRGYGYTF. The CDR3 DNA reads TGTGCCAGCAGCTTAGATAGGACTCGCGGCTATGGCTACACCTTC.

The chain employs TRBV5-4 and TRBJ2-5; 10 nucleotides match TRBD2. The CDR3 contains 16 residues. CDR1 is SGHNT, CDR2 YYREEE, per germline (reference sequence). The junction had 6 bases not matched to a gene; V was cut back by 0 bases and J by 4 bases. The CDR3 DNA reads TGTGCCAGCAGCTTGGAGCTAGCGGGAGTAAGAGAGACCCAGTACTTC. Its translation is CASSLELAGVRETQYF.

This clone occurred once. The chain uses TRBV19 and TRBJ1-2; 9 nucleotides match TRBD1. The germline V gene encodes CDR1 LNHDA and CDR2 SQIVND (reference sequence). The V gene end was trimmed by 3 bases and the J gene end by 8 bases; junction bases not matched to a gene: 1. The CDR3 sequence is 12 residues long. The CDR3 sequence: CASSMTGGGYTF. The CDR3 nucleotides read TGTGCCAGTAGTATGACAGGGGGAGGCTACACCTTC.

This clone appeared once. This chain joins TRBV5-1 and TRBJ1-1, with a possible D match to TRBD1 (5 bases). The germline V gene has CDR1 SGHRS and CDR2 YFSETQ. This CDR3 is built from 16 residues. Between the trimmed V and J ends, which lost 1 base and 1 base, there was a span of 14 bases. The CDR3 nucleotides are TGCGCCAGCAGCTTGTACCTAGGCAGGGCGAACACTGAAGCTTTCTTT. Its translation: CASSLYLGRANTEAFF.

The chain employs TRBV5-4 and TRBJ2-7; 8 positions agree with TRBD1. The trim removed 5 bases at V and 3 bases at J, leaving 7 bases unmatched. The germline gives CDR1 SGHNT, CDR2 YYREEE (reference sequence). The CDR3 length is 14 residues. The CDR3 is CASRSWTGLYEQYF. For the CDR3, the DNA is TGTGCCAGCAGGTCTTGGACAGGGCTCTACGAGCAGTACTTC.

This clone has a single count. The V call is TRBV7-9, the J call TRBJ2-7, with 9 bases matching TRBD2. With 0 bases clipped from V and 3 bases from J, the junction kept 3 bases outside the gene matches. The CDR3 is 15 residues long. Germline-derived CDR1 and CDR2 are SEHNR and FQNEAQ (reference sequence). CDR3 sequence (DNA): TGTGCCAGCAGCTTAGCGCCAGCGGGGGGCTACGAGCAGTACTTC. Protein product: CASSLAPAGGYEQYF.

The CDR3 DNA reads TGTGCCAGTAGTATTTCCCGTTTTATGTCACCCCTCCACTTT. Its translation: CASSISRFMSPLHF. The chain recombines TRBV19 with TRBJ1-6; D is unresolved. The ends were cut back, 3 bases at V and 10 bases at J, with 13 bases in the middle. Germline V gene data show CDR1 as LNHDA and CDR2 as SQIVND (reference sequence). CDR3 length equals 14 residues.

This clone occurred once. The gene calls are TRBV7-6 and TRBJ1-2, with no clear D. CDR3 length: 16 amino acids. Germline CDR1 SGHVS, CDR2 FNYEAQ. The V end was cut by 1 base, the J end by 5 bases, with 17 bases between. For the CDR3, the DNA is TGTGCCAGCAGCTTAGTTTTGGGAGATTTGGGATATGGCTACACCTTC. Amino acids: CASSLVLGDLGYGYTF.

This clone was seen a handful of times. The chain combines TRBV5-1 with TRBJ1-1, with TRBD1 matching 8 bases. This CDR3 comprises 14 residues. CDR1 is SGHRS, CDR2 YFSETQ, per germline. The V and J ends lost 2 bases and 1 base, in that order; junction bases with no gene match: 1. The CDR3 protein is CASSLQGGNTEAFF. DNA of the CDR3: TGCGCCAGCAGCTTACAGGGGGGGAACACTGAAGCTTTCTTT. The full variable domain, in which reference TRBV5-1 and TRBJ1-1 provide the parts outside the CDR3, is KAGVTQTPRYLIKTRGQQVTLSCSPISGHRSVSWYQQTPGQGLQFLFEYFSETQRNKGNFPGRFSGRQFSNSRSEMNVSTLELGDSALYLCASSLQGGNTEAFFGQGTRLTVV.

The rearrangement joins TRBV7-9 to TRBJ2-3; 9 positions agree with TRBD1. The CDR3 is 15 amino acids. The ends lost 5 bases at V and 4 bases at J; junction bases unmatched: 7. The germline CDR1 and CDR2 sequences are SEHNR and FQNEAQ (reference sequence). CDR3 DNA: TGTGCCAGCAGCCTTACAGGGGGCGCATCAGATACGCAGTATTTT. It specifies CASSLTGGASDTQYF.

This clone was counted a few times. An end of the junction differs from the germline gene, which may be a read error. The chain joins TRBV6-5 to TRBJ2-1; 12 bases match TRBD2. CDR1 MNHEY and CDR2 SVGAGI come from the germline V gene. The CDR3 has 15 residues. CDR3 sequence (DNA): TGTGCCAGCGGTTACGGACTAGCGGGAAACAATGAGCAGTTCTTC. Residues: CASGYGLAGNNEQFF.

This clone has a single count. This chain uses TRBV27 with TRBJ2-3, with TRBD2 as a possible D gene (6 bases). Germline V gives CDR1 MNHEY, CDR2 SMNVEV (reference sequence). This CDR3 has 16 amino acids. V lost 7 bases and J lost 1, with 18 bases in between. The CDR3 coding sequence is TGTGCCAGCACACCGCTAGGAGCGGGCCGCACAGATACGCAGTATTTT. Amino acids: CASTPLGAGRTDTQYF.

V usage is TRBV11-2 and J usage is TRBJ2-7; D is unresolved. The CDR3 loop spans 11 amino acids. Germline V gene sequence: CDR1 SGHAT, CDR2 FQNNGV. The germline V and J ends were trimmed by 6 bases and 6 bases, with 9 bases remaining between them. CDR3 residues: CASSRLLEQYF. For the CDR3, the DNA is TGTGCCAGCAGTCGACTGCTCGAGCAGTACTTC.

About this clone itself: This CDR3 fails to terminate in the conserved phenylalanine or tryptophan, so it likely reflects a read error. It is unclear where the CDR3 begins or ends on the DNA, so no DNA is shown, and the CDR3 is as TCRdb lists it. This sequence joins TRBV27 and TRBJ1-1. CDR1 and CDR2 (germline): MNHEY, SMNVEV (reference sequence). The CDR3 is 8 amino acids in total, end residues counted. Here the CDR3 reads CASPEGGT.